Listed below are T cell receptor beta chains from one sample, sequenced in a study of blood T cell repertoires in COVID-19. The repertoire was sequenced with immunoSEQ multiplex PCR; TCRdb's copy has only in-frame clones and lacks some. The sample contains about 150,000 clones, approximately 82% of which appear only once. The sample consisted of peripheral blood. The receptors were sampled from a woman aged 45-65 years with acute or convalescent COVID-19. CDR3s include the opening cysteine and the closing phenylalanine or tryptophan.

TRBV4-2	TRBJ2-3	CASSQGLAGGTDTQYF
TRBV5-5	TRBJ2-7	CASSRLAQQGYEQYF
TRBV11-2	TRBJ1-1	CASSPQRGLVTEAFF
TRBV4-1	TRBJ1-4	CASSRGTRGPDEKLFF
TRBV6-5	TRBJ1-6	CASGPGTANSPLHF
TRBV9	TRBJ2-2	CASSVETGGTGELFF
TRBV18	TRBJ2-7	CASSLNPVSYEQYF
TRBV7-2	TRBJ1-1	CASSFQGRGNTEAFF
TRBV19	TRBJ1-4	CASSSQGINEKLFF
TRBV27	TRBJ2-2	CASSRTGWQSNTGELFF
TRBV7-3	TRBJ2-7	CASSSGLREQYF
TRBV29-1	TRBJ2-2	CSVESQAATGELFF
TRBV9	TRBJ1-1	CASSDLLTGKEAFF
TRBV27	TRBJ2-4	CASSFSTSAKNIQYF
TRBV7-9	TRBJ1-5	CASGDKGNQPQHF
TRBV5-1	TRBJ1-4	CASSRGGAVMNEKLFF
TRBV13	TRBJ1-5	CASSFRNQPQHF
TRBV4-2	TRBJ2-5	CASSQRRPDSGETQYF